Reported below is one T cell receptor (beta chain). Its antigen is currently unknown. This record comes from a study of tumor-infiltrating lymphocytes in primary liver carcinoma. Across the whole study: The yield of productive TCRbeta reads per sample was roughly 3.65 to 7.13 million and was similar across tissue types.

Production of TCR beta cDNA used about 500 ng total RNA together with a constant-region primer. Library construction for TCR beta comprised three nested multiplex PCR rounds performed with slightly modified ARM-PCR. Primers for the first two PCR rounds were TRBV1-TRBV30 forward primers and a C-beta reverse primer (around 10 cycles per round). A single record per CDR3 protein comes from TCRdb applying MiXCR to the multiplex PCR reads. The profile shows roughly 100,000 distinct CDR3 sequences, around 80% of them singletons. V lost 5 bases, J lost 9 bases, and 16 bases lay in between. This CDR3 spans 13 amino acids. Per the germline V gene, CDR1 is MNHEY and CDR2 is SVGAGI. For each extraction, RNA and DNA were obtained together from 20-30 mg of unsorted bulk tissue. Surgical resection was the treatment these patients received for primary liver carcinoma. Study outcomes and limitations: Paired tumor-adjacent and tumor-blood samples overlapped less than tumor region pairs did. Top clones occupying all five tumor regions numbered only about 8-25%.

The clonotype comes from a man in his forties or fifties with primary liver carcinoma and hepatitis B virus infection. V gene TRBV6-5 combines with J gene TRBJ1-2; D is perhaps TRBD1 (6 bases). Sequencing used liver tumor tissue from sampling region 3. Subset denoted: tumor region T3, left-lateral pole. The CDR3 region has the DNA TGTGCCAGCAGTCGGGGGCGGCGTGAGAGCTACACCTTC. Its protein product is CASSRGRRESYTF.